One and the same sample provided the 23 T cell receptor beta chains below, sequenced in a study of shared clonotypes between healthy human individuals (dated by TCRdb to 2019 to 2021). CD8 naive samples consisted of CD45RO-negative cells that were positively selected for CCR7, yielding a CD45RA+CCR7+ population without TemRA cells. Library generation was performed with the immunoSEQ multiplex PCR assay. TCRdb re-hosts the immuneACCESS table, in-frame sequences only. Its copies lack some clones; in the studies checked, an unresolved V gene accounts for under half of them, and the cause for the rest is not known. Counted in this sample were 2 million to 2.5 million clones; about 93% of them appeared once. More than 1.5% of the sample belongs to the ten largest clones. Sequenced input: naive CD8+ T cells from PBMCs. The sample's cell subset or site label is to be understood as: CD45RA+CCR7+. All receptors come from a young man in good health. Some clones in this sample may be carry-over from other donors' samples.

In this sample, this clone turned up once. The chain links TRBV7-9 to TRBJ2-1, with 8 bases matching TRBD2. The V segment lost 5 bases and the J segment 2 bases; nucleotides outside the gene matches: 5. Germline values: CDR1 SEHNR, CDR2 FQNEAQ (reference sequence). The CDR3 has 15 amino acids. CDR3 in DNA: TGTGCCAGCAGCGATACTAGCGGAGCCTACAATGAGCAGTTCTTC. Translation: CASSDTSGAYNEQFF.

As DNA, the CDR3 is TGTGCCAGCAGCTCAAGCCGCGGGGGAGACGGTACCGGGGAGCTGTTTTTT. Translating it yields CASSSSRGGDGTGELFF. The chain uses TRBV7-6 and TRBJ2-2; 7 bases are shared with TRBD2. V trimming: 4 bases; J trimming: 5 bases; junction bases outside the gene matches: 13. Germline V gene lookup returns CDR1 SGHVS and CDR2 FNYEAQ. The CDR3 is made up of 17 amino acids. Variable domain in full (rest from reference TRBV7-6 and TRBJ2-2): GAGVSQSPRYKVTKRGQDVALRCDPISGHVSLYWYRQALGQGPEFLTYFNYEAQQDKSGLPNDRFSAERPEGSISTLTIQRTEQRDSAMYRCASSSSRGGDGTGELFFGEGSRLTVL.

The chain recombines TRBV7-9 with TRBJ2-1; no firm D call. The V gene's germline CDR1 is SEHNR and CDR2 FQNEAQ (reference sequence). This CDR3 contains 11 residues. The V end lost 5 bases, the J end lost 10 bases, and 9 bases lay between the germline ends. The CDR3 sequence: CASSHDWEQFF. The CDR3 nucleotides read TGTGCCAGCAGCCACGACTGGGAGCAGTTCTTC.

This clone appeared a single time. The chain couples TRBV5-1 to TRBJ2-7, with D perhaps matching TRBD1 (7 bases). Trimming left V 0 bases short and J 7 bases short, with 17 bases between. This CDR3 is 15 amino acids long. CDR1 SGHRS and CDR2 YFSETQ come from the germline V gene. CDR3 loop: CASSLARTGEEEQYF. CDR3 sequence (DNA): TGCGCCAGCAGCTTGGCCCGAACAGGGGAGGAAGAGCAGTACTTC.

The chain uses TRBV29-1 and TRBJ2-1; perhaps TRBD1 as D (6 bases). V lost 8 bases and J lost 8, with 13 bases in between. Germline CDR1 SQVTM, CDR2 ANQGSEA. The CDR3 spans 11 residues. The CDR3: CSILQGHEQFF. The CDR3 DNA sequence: TGCAGCATTCTACAGGGCCATGAGCAGTTCTTC.

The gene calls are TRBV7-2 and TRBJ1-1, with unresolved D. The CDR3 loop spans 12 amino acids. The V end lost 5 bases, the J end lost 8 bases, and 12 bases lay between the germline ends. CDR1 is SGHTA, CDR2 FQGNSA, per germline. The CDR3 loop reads CASSRRTREAFF. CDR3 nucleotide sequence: TGTGCCAGCAGCCGAAGGACGCGGGAAGCTTTCTTT.

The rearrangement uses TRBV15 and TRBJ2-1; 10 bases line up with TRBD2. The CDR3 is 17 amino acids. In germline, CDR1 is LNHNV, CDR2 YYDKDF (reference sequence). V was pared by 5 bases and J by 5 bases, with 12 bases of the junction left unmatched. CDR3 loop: CATSPTSGSFLNNEQFF. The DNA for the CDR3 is TGTGCCACCAGCCCGACTAGCGGGTCCTTTCTAAACAATGAGCAGTTCTTC.

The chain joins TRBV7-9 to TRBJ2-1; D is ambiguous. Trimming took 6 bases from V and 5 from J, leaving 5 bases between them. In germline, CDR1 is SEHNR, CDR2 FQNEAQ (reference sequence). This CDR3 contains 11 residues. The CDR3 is CASRFHNEQFF. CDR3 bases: TGTGCCAGCAGATTTCACAATGAGCAGTTCTTC.

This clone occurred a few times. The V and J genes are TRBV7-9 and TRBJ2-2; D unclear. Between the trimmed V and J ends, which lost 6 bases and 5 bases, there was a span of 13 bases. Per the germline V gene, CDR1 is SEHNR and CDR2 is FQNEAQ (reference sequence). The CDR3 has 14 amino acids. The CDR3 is CASRARQSTGELFF. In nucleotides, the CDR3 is TGTGCCAGCAGGGCTCGGCAGAGTACCGGGGAGCTGTTTTTT.

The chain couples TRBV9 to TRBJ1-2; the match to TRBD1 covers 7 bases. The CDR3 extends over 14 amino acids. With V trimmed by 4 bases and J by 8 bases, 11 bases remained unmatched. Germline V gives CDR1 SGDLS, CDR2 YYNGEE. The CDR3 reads CASSPQGVRYGYTF. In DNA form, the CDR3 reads TGTGCCAGCAGCCCTCAGGGGGTACGCTACGGCTACACCTTC.

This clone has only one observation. For the CDR3, the DNA is TGTGCCAGCGGCACAGGGGCTGGGGCCAACGTCCTGACTTTC. This translates into CASGTGAGANVLTF. The rearrangement joins TRBV9 to TRBJ2-6; 7 bases are a match to TRBD1. The V segment lost 7 bases and the J segment 2 bases; nucleotides outside the gene matches: 3. Germline assignment: CDR1 SGDLS and CDR2 YYNGEE. The CDR3 totals 14 residues.

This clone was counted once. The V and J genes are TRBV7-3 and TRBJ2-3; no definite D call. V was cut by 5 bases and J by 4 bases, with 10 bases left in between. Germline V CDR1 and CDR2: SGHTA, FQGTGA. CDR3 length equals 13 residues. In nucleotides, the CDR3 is TGTGCCAGCAGCCCACCGGAGTCAGATACGCAGTATTTT. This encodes CASSPPESDTQYF.

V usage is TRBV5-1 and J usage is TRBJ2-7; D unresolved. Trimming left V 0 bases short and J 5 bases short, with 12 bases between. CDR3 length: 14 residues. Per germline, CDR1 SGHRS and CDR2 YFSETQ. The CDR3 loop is CASSLGKARHEQYF. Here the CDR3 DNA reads TGCGCCAGCAGCTTGGGAAAAGCTAGGCACGAGCAGTACTTC.

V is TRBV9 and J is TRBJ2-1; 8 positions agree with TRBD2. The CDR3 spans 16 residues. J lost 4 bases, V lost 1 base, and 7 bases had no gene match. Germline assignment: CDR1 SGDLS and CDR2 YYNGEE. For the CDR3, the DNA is TGTGCCAGCAGCGTATACGGGAGGGCCGCGTACAATGAGCAGTTCTTC. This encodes CASSVYGRAAYNEQFF.

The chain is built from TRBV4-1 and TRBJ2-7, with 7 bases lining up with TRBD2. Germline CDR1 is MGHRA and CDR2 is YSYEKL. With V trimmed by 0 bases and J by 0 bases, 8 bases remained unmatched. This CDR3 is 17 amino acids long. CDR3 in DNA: TGCGCCAGCAGCCAAGATCTTTTTCGGACTAGCTCCTACGAGCAGTACTTC. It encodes CASSQDLFRTSSYEQYF.

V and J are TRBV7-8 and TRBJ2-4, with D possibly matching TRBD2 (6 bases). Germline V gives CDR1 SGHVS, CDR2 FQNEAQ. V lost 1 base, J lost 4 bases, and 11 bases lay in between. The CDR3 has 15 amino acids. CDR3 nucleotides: TGTGCCAGCAGCTTAGGCGGGATTCCGAAAAACATTCAGTACTTC. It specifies CASSLGGIPKNIQYF.

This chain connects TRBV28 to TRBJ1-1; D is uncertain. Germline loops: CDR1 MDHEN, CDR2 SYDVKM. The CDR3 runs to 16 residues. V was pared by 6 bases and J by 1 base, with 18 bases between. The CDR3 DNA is TGTGCCAGCAGCCACTTTCCGGCAGCTGAGAACACTGAAGCTTTCTTT. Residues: CASSHFPAAENTEAFF. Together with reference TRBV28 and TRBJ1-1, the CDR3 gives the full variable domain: DVKVTQSSRYLVKRTGEKVFLECVQDMDHENMFWYRQDPGLGLRLIYFSYDVKMKEKGDIPEGYSVSREKKERFSLILESASTNQTSMYLCASSHFPAAENTEAFFGQGTRLTVV.

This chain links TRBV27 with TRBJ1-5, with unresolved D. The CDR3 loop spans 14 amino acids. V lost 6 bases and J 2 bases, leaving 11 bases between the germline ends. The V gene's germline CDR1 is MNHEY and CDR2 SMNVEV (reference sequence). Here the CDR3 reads CASRRTLGNQPQHF. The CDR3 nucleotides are TGTGCCAGCAGGCGGACCCTTGGCAATCAGCCCCAGCATTTT.

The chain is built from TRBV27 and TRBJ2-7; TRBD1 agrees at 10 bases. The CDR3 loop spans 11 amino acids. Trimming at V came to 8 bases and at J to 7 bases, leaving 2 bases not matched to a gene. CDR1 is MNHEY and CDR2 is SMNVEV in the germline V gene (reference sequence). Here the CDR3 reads CASRTGGEQYF. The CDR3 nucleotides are TGTGCCAGCCGGACAGGGGGAGAGCAGTACTTC.

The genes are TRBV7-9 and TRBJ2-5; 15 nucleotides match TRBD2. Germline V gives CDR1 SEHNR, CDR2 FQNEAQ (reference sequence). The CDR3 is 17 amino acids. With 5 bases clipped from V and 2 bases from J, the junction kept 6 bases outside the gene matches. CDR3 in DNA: TGTGCCAGCAGCATGAGGGGGACTAGCGGGAGGCAAGAGACCCAGTACTTC. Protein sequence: CASSMRGTSGRQETQYF. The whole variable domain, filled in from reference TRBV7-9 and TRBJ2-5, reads DTGVSQNPRHKITKRGQNVTFRCDPISEHNRLYWYRQTLGQGPEFLTYFQNEAQLEKSRLLSDRFSAERPKGSFSTLEIQRTEQGDSAMYLCASSMRGTSGRQETQYFGPGTRLLVL.

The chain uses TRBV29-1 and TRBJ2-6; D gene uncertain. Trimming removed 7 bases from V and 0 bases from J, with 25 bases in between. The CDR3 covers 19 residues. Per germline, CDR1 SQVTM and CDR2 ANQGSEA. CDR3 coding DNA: TGCAGCGGCCCCAACTCAGTAGGCGTCTCGTCCTCTGGGGCCAACGTCCTGACTTTC. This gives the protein CSGPNSVGVSSSGANVLTF.

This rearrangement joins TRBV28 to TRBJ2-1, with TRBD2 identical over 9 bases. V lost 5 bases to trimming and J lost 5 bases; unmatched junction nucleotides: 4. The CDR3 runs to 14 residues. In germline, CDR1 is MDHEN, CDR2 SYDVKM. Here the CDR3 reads CASSQAGGNNEQFF. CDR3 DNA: TGTGCCAGCAGTCAAGCGGGAGGTAACAATGAGCAGTTCTTC.

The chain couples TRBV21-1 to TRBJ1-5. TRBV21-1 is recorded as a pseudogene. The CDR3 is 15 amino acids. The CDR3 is CASSPPPGGNQPQHF. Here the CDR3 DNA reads TGTGCCAGCAGCCCTCCCCCTGGGGGGAACCAGCCCCAGCATTTT.